This T cell receptor beta chain derives from a study of vaccination effects on CD4 cells after COVID-19. Overall study: Wells containing 1.5 million to 2.5 million PBMC each were cultured with 10 IU/ml IL-2 and 8 to 10 ug/ml peptides.

Trimming removed 6 bases from V and 2 bases from J, with 15 bases in between. The CDR3 covers 16 residues. Germline values: CDR1 KGHDR, CDR2 SFDVKD. Following an approximately 11-day culture, CD4+ T cells were purified. Of the BNT162b2 and mRNA-1273 vaccines, participants received two doses of one or the other. Cultures had half their medium replaced with IL-2 medium on days 3 and 7. In regard to this clone: As yet, its antigen is unknown.

Clones were read by immunoSEQ multiplex PCR, and TCRdb kept only the in-frame ones, dropping some. The sample shows tens of thousands of clones, around 80% of them seen only once. This TCR was recovered from a human donor who received a COVID-19 vaccine. The chain joins TRBV24-1 to TRBJ2-2; D call uncertain. The sample here was CD4+ T cells from PBMCs cultured without peptide, taken after COVID-19 vaccination. CDR3 bases: TGTGCCACCAGTCCGCGAAGACAAACCAACACCGGGGAGCTGTTTTTT. Encoded protein: CATSPRRQTNTGELFF.